This TCR beta chain derives from a study of blood T cell repertoires in COVID-19. About the research overall: Researchers got acute and convalescent COVID-19 samples from the United States, Italy and Spain. PBMCs, B-cell-depleted T cells, or T cells provided the cDNA or gDNA that made up the material.

Per the authors' pipeline: Cell counts per sample came from amplifying reference gene primers. Data came from immunoSEQ multiplex PCR; TCRdb stores just in-frame clones and leaves some out. V, J and clone size are taken as reported in that table, and D and trimming were inferred from the DNA itself. The sample contains tens of thousands of clones, approximately 79% of which appear only once. V was pared by 1 base and J by 10 bases, with 5 bases of the junction left unmatched. The CDR3 is 16 amino acids. Germline CDR1 and CDR2: MGHDK and SYGVNS. This clonotype originated in a man aged 65-85 years with acute or convalescent COVID-19. The V gene is TRBV25-1, the J gene TRBJ2-1; 15 bases line up with TRBD2. The sample comprised peripheral blood. CDR3 sequence: CASSEWGLAGGLEQFF. In DNA form, the CDR3 reads TGTGCCAGCAGTGAATGGGGACTAGCGGGGGGCTTGGAGCAGTTCTTC.